The 9 T cell receptor beta chains presented below share a single source sample, sequenced in a study of PD-1 blockade in classical Hodgkin lymphoma. Sequencing used immunoSEQ multiplex PCR; TCRdb keeps in-frame clones, though not all of them. In the table there are 30,000 or so clones, 85% of which are singletons. Each of the patients experienced relapse following autologous stem cell transplantation, and their brentuximab vedotin exposure differed. It was by magnetic negative selection that CD4+ T cells were purified from thawed PBMCs. This material consisted of CD4+ T cells from blood, taken at baseline. The receptors were gathered from a human donor with classical Hodgkin lymphoma.

The chain couples TRBV29-1 to TRBJ1-1; no definite D call. The V end lost 3 bases, the J end lost 0 bases, and 14 bases lay between the germline ends. CDR3 size: 15 residues. Per the germline V gene, CDR1 is SQVTM and CDR2 is ANQGSEA. The DNA of the CDR3 is TGCAGCGTTGAGTTTTGTAGGTGTCTGAACACTGAAGCTTTCTTT. The encoded protein is CSVEFCRCLNTEAFF.

This clone was seen a single time. The rearrangement links TRBV10-2 to TRBJ2-7, with TRBD1 identical over 9 bases. The CDR3 has 14 residues. Germline V gives CDR1 WSHSY, CDR2 SAAADI. The ends lost 6 bases at V and 6 bases at J; junction bases unmatched: 9. The DNA for the CDR3 is TGCGCCAGCAGGACAGGGGGTTCTGTTCTCGAGCAGTACTTC. Translating it yields CASRTGGSVLEQYF.

The rearrangement uses TRBV19 and TRBJ1-6; D call uncertain. The V gene lost 4 bases and the J gene lost 7 bases, with 17 bases spanning the gap. This CDR3 region has 16 residues. Germline V gene lookup returns CDR1 LNHDA and CDR2 SQIVND (reference sequence). CDR3 residues: CASSTRGAERNSPLHF. The CDR3 DNA is TGTGCCAGTAGTACCAGAGGTGCAGAAAGAAATTCACCCCTCCACTTT.

CDR3 bases: TGTGCCAGCAGCGCGGCGGTATCTGGAAACACCATATATTTT. It yields the protein CASSAAVSGNTIYF. The chain couples TRBV9 to TRBJ1-3; D not resolved. Per the germline V gene, CDR1 is SGDLS and CDR2 is YYNGEE. V lost 3 bases, J lost 1 base, and 8 bases lay in between. The CDR3 contains 14 residues.

This sequence joins TRBV6-1 and TRBJ2-5; 10 bases fit TRBD2. In germline, CDR1 is MNHNS, CDR2 SASEGT. The CDR3 contains 14 residues. J lost 4 bases, V lost 8 bases, and 7 bases had no gene match. CDR3 amino acids: CASFSAGGGETQYF. CDR3 in DNA: TGTGCCAGCTTTTCAGCGGGAGGGGGAGAGACCCAGTACTTC.

Written as DNA, the CDR3 is TGTGCCAGCAGCGTAGCTATGGGTCCTAATAGTGAGCAGTTCTTC. Its protein is CASSVAMGPNSEQFF. This chain connects TRBV9 to TRBJ2-1; D gene uncertain. The CDR3 runs 15 residues. CDR1 is SGDLS, CDR2 YYNGEE, per germline. Trimming pared 0 bases from V and 9 bases from J, leaving 16 bases between.

This clone was seen just once. V is TRBV2 and J is TRBJ2-1, with 7 bases that match TRBD2. The CDR3 extends over 15 amino acids. The trim removed 4 bases at V and 0 bases at J, leaving 3 bases unmatched. Germline loops: CDR1 SNHLY, CDR2 FYNNEI. The CDR3 nucleotides read TGTGCCAGCAGTGTGGGAGGGAGCTCCTACAATGAGCAGTTCTTC. This gives the protein CASSVGGSSYNEQFF.

The chain carries TRBV5-8 and TRBJ2-1; 7 positions match TRBD2. Germline V gene lookup returns CDR1 SGHTS and CDR2 YDEGEE. J was trimmed by 2 bases and V by 6 bases; bases with no gene match: 5. The CDR3 loop spans 14 amino acids. CDR3 in DNA: TGTGCCAGCATGAGGCTAGCGGCCTACAATGAGCAGTTCTTC. Its protein product is CASMRLAAYNEQFF.

V gene TRBV11-3 combines with J gene TRBJ2-1; the D is unclear. The V and J ends lost 5 bases and 6 bases respectively, with 14 bases between them. This CDR3 region has 14 residues. Germline CDR1 SGHNT, CDR2 YENEEA. This chain's CDR3 is CASSTNSVINEQFF. CDR3 sequence (DNA): TGTGCCAGCAGCACAAATTCGGTCATCAATGAGCAGTTCTTC.